This entry lists 20 T cell receptor beta chains sequenced from one sample in a study of metastatic and nonmetastatic thyroid tumors. MiXCR re-clonotyped the PCR reads for TCRdb. The sample includes 45,000 to 50,000 clones, over 20% seen only once; the top ten take about 4%. The entire patient cohort was treatment-naive prior to thyroid surgery. The sequenced sample consisted of blood. The origin of the receptors is a male donor with papillary thyroid cancer or a benign thyroid nodule (not recorded which). Some clones in this sample may be carry-over from other donors' samples.

This clone was detected a few times. The rearrangement uses TRBV6-1 and TRBJ2-1; 7 positions match TRBD1. The ends lost 8 bases at V and 9 bases at J; junction bases unmatched: 19. The CDR3 has 16 amino acids. Germline V gives CDR1 MNHNS, CDR2 SASEGT. CDR3: CASGPLTGSNSVEQFF. CDR3 bases: TGTGCCAGCGGCCCCTTGACAGGGTCTAATTCGGTTGAGCAGTTCTTC.

V usage is TRBV6-4 and J usage is TRBJ1-6; D is possibly TRBD1 (6 bases). The CDR3 runs 15 residues. Per the germline V gene, CDR1 is MRHNA and CDR2 is SNTAGT. Trimming stripped 5 bases from V and 10 bases from J, with 18 bases between. This CDR3 reads CASSLRTLGGSPLHF. The CDR3 DNA reads TGTGCCAGCAGTCTTCGGACATTGGGGGGCTCACCCCTCCACTTT.

A few counts support this clone. The V gene is TRBV10-3, the J gene TRBJ2-7; D might be TRBD1 or TRBD2, each matching 5 bases. Germline assignment: CDR1 ENHRY and CDR2 SYGVKD. Trimming removed 7 bases from V and 2 bases from J, with 12 bases in between. The CDR3 is 13 amino acids. CDR3 DNA: TGTGCCATCATGGGGACGGAAGCCTACGAGCAGTACTTC. Translated, it gives CAIMGTEAYEQYF.

The V call is TRBV12-3 or TRBV12-4, the J call TRBJ2-1; D unclear. Trimming removed 4 bases at V and 4 bases at J, with 11 bases between. This CDR3 spans 14 amino acids. CDR3 DNA: TGTGCCAGCAGTTCAGAGACGGAATACAATGAGCAGTTCTTC. Encoded protein: CASSSETEYNEQFF.

V gene TRBV11-3 combines with J gene TRBJ2-7; TRBD1 is a possible D gene (6 bases). Trimming pared 4 bases from V and 6 bases from J, leaving 13 bases between. CDR3 length: 13 residues. The V gene's germline CDR1 is SGHNT and CDR2 YENEEA. Here the CDR3 reads CASSSLDRTEQYF. The DNA for the CDR3 is TGTGCCAGCAGCTCACTAGACAGGACCGAGCAGTACTTC.

This clone was counted ten times or more. The chain has TRBV19 and TRBJ1-6; a possible D gene is TRBD1 (6 bases). Germline V gene data show CDR1 as LNHDA and CDR2 as SQIVND (reference sequence). CDR3 length: 18 amino acids. V shed 2 bases and J shed 0 bases, with 14 bases lying between them. This chain's CDR3 is CASSIMSRGYSYNSPLHF. The DNA for the CDR3 is TGTGCCAGTAGTATAATGTCTAGGGGGTACTCCTATAATTCACCCCTCCACTTT.

This clone was recorded a few times. This CDR3 is also generated by other DNA sequences in the sample. The V and J genes are TRBV20-1 and TRBJ2-7; 7 bases are a match to TRBD2. CDR1 and CDR2 from the germline V gene are DFQATT and SNEGSKA (reference sequence). This CDR3 is built from 16 residues. V was clipped by 3 bases and J by 2 bases; unmatched bases: 13. The CDR3 reads CSARGLGGSEAYEQYF. The DNA of the CDR3 is TGCAGTGCTAGGGGTCTGGGGGGGAGTGAAGCCTACGAGCAGTACTTC.

Many counts were recorded for this clone. V and J are TRBV7-2 and TRBJ2-7; 7 bases match TRBD2. Germline V lookup: CDR1 SGHTA, CDR2 FQGNSA. The length of the CDR3 is 15 residues. V shed 5 bases, J shed 7 bases, and the junction held 14 bases outside the gene matches. The CDR3 is CASSPMSAGAGEQYF. The CDR3 DNA reads as TGTGCCAGCAGCCCGATGAGTGCGGGAGCGGGTGAGCAGTACTTC.

Ten or more counts support this clone. The rearrangement joins TRBV5-4 to TRBJ2-1; tentative D call: TRBD2 (7 bases). V lost 4 bases, J lost 6 bases, and 14 bases lay in between. Germline CDR1 is SGHNT and CDR2 is YYREEE (reference sequence). The CDR3 is 14 amino acids. CDR3 bases: TGTGCCAGCAGCGCTGGGGGGGCTGGCAATGAGCAGTTCTTC. Its protein is CASSAGGAGNEQFF.

CDR3 nucleotide sequence: TGTGCCAGCAGTGAGTTACGGATGTCTAGTCCACCCCTCCACTTT. This codes for CASSELRMSSPPLHF. The rearrangement links TRBV2 to TRBJ1-6; no clear D. This CDR3 is 15 amino acids long. Between the trimmed V and J ends, which lost 3 bases and 11 bases, there was a span of 17 bases. Looked up from germline, CDR1 is SNHLY and CDR2 is FYNNEI.

At least ten counts were recorded for this clone. The chain is built from TRBV4-1 and TRBJ2-1; 8 bases are shared with TRBD2. The CDR3 extends over 16 amino acids. Germline assignment: CDR1 MGHRA and CDR2 YSYEKL. V lost 3 bases and J lost 8; bases outside the gene matches: 12. Here the CDR3 reads CASSHQTSAGWDEQFF. In DNA form, the CDR3 reads TGCGCCAGCAGCCACCAGACTAGCGCCGGGTGGGATGAGCAGTTCTTC.

This clone showed up many times. V gene TRBV7-8 combines with J gene TRBJ2-7; D perhaps matches TRBD2 (6 bases). CDR1 is SGHVS, CDR2 FQNEAQ, per germline. Trimming took 0 bases from V and 7 from J, leaving 7 bases between them. The CDR3 runs 12 residues. The chain's CDR3 is CASSLAAGEQYF. In nucleotides, the CDR3 is TGTGCCAGCAGCTTAGCGGCGGGAGAGCAGTACTTC.

This clone was seen at least ten times. DNA of the CDR3: TGTGCCAGCAGTTCACTAGCAAGCTCCTACAATGAGCAGTTCTTC. Its protein is CASSSLASSYNEQFF. This sequence joins TRBV7-3 and TRBJ2-1, with D perhaps matching TRBD2 (6 bases). CDR3 size: 15 residues. V was cut by 6 bases and J by 0 bases, with 12 bases left in between. Germline V CDR1 and CDR2: SGHTA, FQGTGA.

This clone was seen many times. This sequence joins TRBV30 and TRBJ1-2; D gene unclear. Germline CDR1 is GTSNPN and CDR2 is SVGIG (reference sequence). The length of the CDR3 is 12 residues. V lost 4 bases, J lost 5 bases, and 11 bases lay in between. CDR3 sequence: CAWTWGGYGYTF. The CDR3 DNA reads as TGTGCCTGGACCTGGGGAGGGTATGGCTACACCTTC.

At least ten counts were recorded for this clone. The rearrangement joins TRBV6-1 to TRBJ2-1; tentatively, D is TRBD2 (5 bases). V shed 5 bases and J shed 2 bases, with 10 bases lying between them. There are 14 residues in the CDR3. Per the germline V gene, CDR1 is MNHNS and CDR2 is SASEGT. In DNA form, the CDR3 reads TGTGCCAGCAGTCAAACCGGGACCTACAATGAGCAGTTCTTC. Amino acid sequence: CASSQTGTYNEQFF.

The count of this clone is one. This chain uses TRBV5-1 with TRBJ2-3; a weak D match, TRBD1 (6 bases). Germline CDR1 SGHRS, CDR2 YFSETQ. This CDR3 has 15 amino acids. V lost 2 bases and J lost 2, with 12 bases in between. CDR3 in DNA: TGCGCCAGCAGCTTTGTCCAGGGGACCACAGATACGCAGTATTTT. It yields the protein CASSFVQGTTDTQYF. The whole variable domain, remainder taken from reference TRBV5-1 and TRBJ2-3, is KAGVTQTPRYLIKTRGQQVTLSCSPISGHRSVSWYQQTPGQGLQFLFEYFSETQRNKGNFPGRFSGRQFSNSRSEMNVSTLELGDSALYLCASSFVQGTTDTQYFGPGTRLTVL.

The CDR3 reads CASNINTGELFF. CDR3 bases: TGTGCCAGCAATATTAACACCGGGGAGCTGTTTTTT. The J gene is TRBJ2-2, the V gene TRBV12-3 or TRBV12-4; D uncertain. CDR3 size: 12 residues. V was pared by 7 bases and J by 2 bases, with 5 bases between.

The chain carries TRBV19 and TRBJ1-1; 9 bases map to TRBD1. Germline assignment: CDR1 LNHDA and CDR2 SQIVND (reference sequence). CDR3 size: 18 residues. J lost 1 base, V lost 3 bases, and 12 bases had no gene match. The CDR3 region is CASSISSGQGQWNTEAFF. Here the CDR3 DNA reads TGTGCCAGTAGTATTTCGTCGGGACAGGGCCAATGGAACACTGAAGCTTTCTTT.

This clone was detected many times. This chain links TRBV20-1 with TRBJ1-4, with 8 bases identical to TRBD1. The CDR3 is made up of 16 amino acids. Germline V gene lookup returns CDR1 DFQATT and CDR2 SNEGSKA (reference sequence). V was clipped by 5 bases and J by 3 bases; unmatched bases: 11. In DNA form, the CDR3 reads TGCAGTGCTCCGCGCAGGGGGCGCCCCGCTAATGAAAAACTGTTTTTT. This encodes CSAPRRGRPANEKLFF.

In this sample, this clone turned up many times. The CDR3, as DNA: TGCAGTGCTAGAGATCAGTACGGCGGGGGGAACACCGGGGAGCTGTTTTTT. Protein sequence: CSARDQYGGGNTGELFF. This chain links TRBV20-1 with TRBJ2-2, with TRBD2 identical over 7 bases. The germline CDR1 and CDR2 sequences are DFQATT and SNEGSKA (reference sequence). The CDR3 length is 17 residues. The V and J ends lost 0 bases and 1 base, in that order; junction bases with no gene match: 8.